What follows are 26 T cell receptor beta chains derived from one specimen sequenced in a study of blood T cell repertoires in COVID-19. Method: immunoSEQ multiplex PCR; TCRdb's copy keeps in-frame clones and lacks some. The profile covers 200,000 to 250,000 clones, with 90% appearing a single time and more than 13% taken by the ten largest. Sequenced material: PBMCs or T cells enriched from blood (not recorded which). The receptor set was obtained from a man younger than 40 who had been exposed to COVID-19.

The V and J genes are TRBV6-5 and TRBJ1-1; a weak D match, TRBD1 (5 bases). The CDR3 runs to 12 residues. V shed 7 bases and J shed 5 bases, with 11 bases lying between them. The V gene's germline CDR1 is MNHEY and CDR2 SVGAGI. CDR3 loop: CASIAGGTEAFF. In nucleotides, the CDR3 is TGTGCCAGCATAGCGGGGGGGACTGAAGCTTTCTTT.

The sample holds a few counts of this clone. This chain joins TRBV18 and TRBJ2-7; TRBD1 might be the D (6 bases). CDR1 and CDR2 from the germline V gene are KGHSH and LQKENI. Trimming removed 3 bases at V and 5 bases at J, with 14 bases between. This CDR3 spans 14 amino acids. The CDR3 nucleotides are TGTGCCAGCTCACCTACAGGGTTGGGAGACGAGCAGTACTTC. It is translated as CASSPTGLGDEQYF.

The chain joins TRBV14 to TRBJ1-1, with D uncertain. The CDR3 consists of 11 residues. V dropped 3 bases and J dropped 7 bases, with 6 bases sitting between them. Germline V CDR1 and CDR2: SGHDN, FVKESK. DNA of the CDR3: TGTGCCAGCAGCCAGACATTTGAAGCTTTCTTT. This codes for CASSQTFEAFF. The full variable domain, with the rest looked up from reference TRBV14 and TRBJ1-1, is EAGVTQFPSHSVIEKGQTVTLRCDPISGHDNLYWYRRVMGKEIKFLLHFVKESKQDESGMPNNRFLAERTGGTYSTLKVQPAELEDSGVYFCASSQTFEAFFGQGTRLTVV.

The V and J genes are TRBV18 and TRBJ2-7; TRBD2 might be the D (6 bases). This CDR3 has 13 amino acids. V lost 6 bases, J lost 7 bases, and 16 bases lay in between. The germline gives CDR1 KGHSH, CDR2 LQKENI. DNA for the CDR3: TGTGCCAGCTCCCCCGTGGGGGGTCAGGAGCAGTACTTC. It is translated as CASSPVGGQEQYF. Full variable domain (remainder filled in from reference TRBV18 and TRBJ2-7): NAGVMQNPRHLVRRRGQEARLRCSPMKGHSHVYWYRQLPEEGLKFMVYLQKENIIDESGMPKERFSAEFPKEGPSILRIQQVVRGDSAAYFCASSPVGGQEQYFGPGTRLTVT.

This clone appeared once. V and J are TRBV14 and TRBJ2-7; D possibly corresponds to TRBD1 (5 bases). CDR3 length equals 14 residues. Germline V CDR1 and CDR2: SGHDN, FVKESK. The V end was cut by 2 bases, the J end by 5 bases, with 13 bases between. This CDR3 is CASSQLGAVDEQYF. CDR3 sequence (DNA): TGTGCCAGCAGCCAATTAGGGGCGGTCGACGAGCAGTACTTC. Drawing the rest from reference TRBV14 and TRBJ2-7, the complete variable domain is EAGVTQFPSHSVIEKGQTVTLRCDPISGHDNLYWYRRVMGKEIKFLLHFVKESKQDESGMPNNRFLAERTGGTYSTLKVQPAELEDSGVYFCASSQLGAVDEQYFGPGTRLTVT.

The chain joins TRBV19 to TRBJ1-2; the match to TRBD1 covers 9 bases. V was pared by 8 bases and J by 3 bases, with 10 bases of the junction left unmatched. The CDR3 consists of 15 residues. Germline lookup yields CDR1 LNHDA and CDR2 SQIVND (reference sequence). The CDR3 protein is CASGKITGGDYGYTF. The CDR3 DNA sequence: TGTGCCAGTGGAAAAATAACAGGGGGCGACTATGGCTACACCTTC.

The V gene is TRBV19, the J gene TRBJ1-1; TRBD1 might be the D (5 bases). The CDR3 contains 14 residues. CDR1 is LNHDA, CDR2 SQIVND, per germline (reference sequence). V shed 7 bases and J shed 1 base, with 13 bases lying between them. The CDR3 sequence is CASIPGLWNTEAFF. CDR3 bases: TGTGCCAGTATCCCGGGACTTTGGAACACTGAAGCTTTCTTT.

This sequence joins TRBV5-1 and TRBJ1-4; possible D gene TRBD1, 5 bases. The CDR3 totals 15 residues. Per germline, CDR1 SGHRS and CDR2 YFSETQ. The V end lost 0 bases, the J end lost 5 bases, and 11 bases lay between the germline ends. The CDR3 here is CASSLDGRGNEKLFF. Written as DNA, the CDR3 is TGCGCCAGCAGCTTGGACGGGAGGGGAAATGAAAAACTGTTTTTT. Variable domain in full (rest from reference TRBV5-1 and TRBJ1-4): KAGVTQTPRYLIKTRGQQVTLSCSPISGHRSVSWYQQTPGQGLQFLFEYFSETQRNKGNFPGRFSGRQFSNSRSEMNVSTLELGDSALYLCASSLDGRGNEKLFFGSGTQLSVL.

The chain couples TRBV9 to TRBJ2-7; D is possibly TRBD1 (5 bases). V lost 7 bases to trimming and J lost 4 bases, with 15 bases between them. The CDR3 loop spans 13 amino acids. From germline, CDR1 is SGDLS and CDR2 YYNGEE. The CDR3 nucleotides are TGTGCCAGCTCCTTGACAGATGGGTACGAGCAGTACTTC. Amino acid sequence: CASSLTDGYEQYF.

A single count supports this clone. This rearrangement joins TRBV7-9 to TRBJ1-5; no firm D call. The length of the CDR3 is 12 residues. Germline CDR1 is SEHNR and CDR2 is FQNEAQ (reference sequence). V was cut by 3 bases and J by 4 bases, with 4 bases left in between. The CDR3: CASSFQNQPQHF. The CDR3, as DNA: TGTGCCAGCAGCTTCCAAAATCAGCCCCAGCATTTT.

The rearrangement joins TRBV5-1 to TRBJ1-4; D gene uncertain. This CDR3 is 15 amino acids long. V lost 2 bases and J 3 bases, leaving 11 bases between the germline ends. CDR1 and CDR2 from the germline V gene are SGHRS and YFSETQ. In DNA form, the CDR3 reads TGCGCCAGCAGCTTCTCCCCAGAGGCTAATGAAAAACTGTTTTTT. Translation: CASSFSPEANEKLFF.

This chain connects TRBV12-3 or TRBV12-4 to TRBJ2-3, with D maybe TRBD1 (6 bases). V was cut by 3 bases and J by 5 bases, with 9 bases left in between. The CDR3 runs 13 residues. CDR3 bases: TGTGCCAGCAGTTTGTTCAGGGGAGATACGCAGTATTTT. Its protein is CASSLFRGDTQYF.

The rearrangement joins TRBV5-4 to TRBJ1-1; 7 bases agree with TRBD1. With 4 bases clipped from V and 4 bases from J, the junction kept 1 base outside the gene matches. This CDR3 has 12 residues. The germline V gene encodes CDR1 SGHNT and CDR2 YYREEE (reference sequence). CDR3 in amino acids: CASSRGPTEAFF. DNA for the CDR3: TGTGCCAGCAGCAGGGGGCCCACTGAAGCTTTCTTT. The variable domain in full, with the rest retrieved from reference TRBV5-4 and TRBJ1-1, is ETGVTQSPTHLIKTRGQQVTLRCSSQSGHNTVSWYQQALGQGPQFIFQYYREEENGRGNFPPRFSGLQFPNYSSELNVNALELDDSALYLCASSRGPTEAFFGQGTRLTVV.

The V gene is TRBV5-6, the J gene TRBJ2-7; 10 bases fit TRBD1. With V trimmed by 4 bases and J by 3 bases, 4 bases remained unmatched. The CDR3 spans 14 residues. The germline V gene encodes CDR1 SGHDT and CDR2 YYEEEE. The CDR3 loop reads CASSRDRGYYEQYF. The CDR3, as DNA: TGTGCCAGCAGCAGGGACAGGGGTTACTACGAGCAGTACTTC. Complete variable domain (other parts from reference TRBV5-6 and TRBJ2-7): DAGVTQSPTHLIKTRGQQVTLRCSPKSGHDTVSWYQQALGQGPQFIFQYYEEEERQRGNFPDRFSGHQFPNYSSELNVNALLLGDSALYLCASSRDRGYYEQYFGPGTRLTVT.

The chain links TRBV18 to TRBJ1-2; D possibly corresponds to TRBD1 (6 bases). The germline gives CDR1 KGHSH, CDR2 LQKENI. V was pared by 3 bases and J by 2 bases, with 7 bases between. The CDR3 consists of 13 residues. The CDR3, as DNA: TGTGCCAGCTCACCTCAGGGGAACTATGGCTACACCTTC. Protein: CASSPQGNYGYTF. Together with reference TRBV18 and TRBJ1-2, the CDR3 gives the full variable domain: NAGVMQNPRHLVRRRGQEARLRCSPMKGHSHVYWYRQLPEEGLKFMVYLQKENIIDESGMPKERFSAEFPKEGPSILRIQQVVRGDSAAYFCASSPQGNYGYTFGSGTRLTVV.

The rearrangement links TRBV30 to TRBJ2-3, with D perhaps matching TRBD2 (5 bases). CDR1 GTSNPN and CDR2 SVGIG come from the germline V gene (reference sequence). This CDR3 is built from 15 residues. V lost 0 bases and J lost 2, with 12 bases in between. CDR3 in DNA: TGTGCCTGGAGTGTCGGCGAGGGCCACACAGATACGCAGTATTTT. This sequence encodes CAWSVGEGHTDTQYF.

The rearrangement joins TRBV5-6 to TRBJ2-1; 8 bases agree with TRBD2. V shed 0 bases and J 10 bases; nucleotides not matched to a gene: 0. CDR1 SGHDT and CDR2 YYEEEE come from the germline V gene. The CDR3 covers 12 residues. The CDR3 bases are TGTGCCAGCAGCTTGGGCGGGGGGGAGCAGTTCTTC. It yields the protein CASSLGGGEQFF. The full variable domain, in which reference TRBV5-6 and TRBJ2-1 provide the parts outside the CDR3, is DAGVTQSPTHLIKTRGQQVTLRCSPKSGHDTVSWYQQALGQGPQFIFQYYEEEERQRGNFPDRFSGHQFPNYSSELNVNALLLGDSALYLCASSLGGGEQFFGPGTRLTVL.

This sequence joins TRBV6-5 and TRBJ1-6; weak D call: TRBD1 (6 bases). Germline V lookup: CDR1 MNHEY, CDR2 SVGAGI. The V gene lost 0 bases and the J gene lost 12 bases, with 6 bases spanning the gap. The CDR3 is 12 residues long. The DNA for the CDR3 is TGTGCCAGCAGTTACTCAGGGGGACCCCTCCACTTT. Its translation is CASSYSGGPLHF.

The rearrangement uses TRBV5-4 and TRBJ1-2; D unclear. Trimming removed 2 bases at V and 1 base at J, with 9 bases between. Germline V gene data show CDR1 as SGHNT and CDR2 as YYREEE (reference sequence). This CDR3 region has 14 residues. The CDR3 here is CASSFYRVNYGYTF. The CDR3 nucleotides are TGTGCCAGCAGCTTCTACCGGGTTAACTATGGCTACACCTTC.

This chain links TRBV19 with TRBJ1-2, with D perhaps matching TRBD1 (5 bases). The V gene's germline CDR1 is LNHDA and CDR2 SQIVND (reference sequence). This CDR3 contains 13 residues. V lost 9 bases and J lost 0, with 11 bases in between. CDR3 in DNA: TGTGCCAGCAGACAGAATACTAACTATGGCTACACCTTC. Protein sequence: CASRQNTNYGYTF.

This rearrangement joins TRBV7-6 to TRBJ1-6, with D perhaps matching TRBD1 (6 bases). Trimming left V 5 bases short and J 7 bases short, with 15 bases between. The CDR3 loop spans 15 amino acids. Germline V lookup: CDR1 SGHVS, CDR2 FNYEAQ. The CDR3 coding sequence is TGTGCCAGCAGCCAGACGGACAGAGGGAATTCACCCCTCCACTTT. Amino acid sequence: CASSQTDRGNSPLHF.

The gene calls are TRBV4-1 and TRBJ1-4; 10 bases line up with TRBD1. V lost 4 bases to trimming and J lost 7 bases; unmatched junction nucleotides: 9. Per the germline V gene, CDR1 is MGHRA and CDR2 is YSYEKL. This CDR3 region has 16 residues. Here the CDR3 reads CASSLGQGHLGEKLFF. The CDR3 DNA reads TGCGCCAGCAGCCTGGGACAGGGGCATTTAGGTGAAAAACTGTTTTTT.

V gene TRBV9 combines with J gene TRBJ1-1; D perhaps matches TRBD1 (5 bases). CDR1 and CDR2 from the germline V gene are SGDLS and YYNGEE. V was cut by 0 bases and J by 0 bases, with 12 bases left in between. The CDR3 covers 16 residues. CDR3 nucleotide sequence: TGTGCCAGCAGCGTAGGATGGGGAGGGGTGAACACTGAAGCTTTCTTT. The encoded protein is CASSVGWGGVNTEAFF.

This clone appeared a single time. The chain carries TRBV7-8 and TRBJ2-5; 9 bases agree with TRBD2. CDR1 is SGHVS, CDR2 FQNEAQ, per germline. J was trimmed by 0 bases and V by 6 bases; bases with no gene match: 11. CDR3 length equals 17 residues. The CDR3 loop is CASSPRRGGGNQETQYF. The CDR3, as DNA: TGTGCCAGCAGTCCCCGGCGCGGGGGGGGGAACCAAGAGACCCAGTACTTC.

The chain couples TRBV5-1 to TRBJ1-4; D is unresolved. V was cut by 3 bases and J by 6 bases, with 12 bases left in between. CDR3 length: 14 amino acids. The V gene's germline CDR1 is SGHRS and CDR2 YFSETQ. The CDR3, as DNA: TGCGCCAGCAGCTACGCGGGGTTGGATGAAAAACTGTTTTTT. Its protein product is CASSYAGLDEKLFF.

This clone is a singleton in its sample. CDR3 in DNA: TGTGCCAGCAGCACCCGACAGGGACCTAATGAAAAACTGTTTTTT. This translates into CASSTRQGPNEKLFF. The chain employs TRBV7-9 and TRBJ1-4; 7 nucleotides line up with TRBD1. The germline CDR1 and CDR2 sequences are SEHNR and FQNEAQ (reference sequence). The CDR3 loop spans 15 amino acids. With 5 bases clipped from V and 3 bases from J, the junction kept 6 bases outside the gene matches.